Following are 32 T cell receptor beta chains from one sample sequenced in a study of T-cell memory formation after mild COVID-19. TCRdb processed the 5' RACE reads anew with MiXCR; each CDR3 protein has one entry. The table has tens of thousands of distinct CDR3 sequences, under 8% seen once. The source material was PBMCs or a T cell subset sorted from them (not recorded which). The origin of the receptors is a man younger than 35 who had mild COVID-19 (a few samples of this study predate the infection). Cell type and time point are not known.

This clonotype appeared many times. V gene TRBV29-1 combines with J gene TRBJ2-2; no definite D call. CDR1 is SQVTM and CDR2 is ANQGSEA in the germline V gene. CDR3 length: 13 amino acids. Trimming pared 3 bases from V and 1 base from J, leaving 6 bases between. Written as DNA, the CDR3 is TGCAGCGTTGATTTCATGAACACCGGGGAGCTGTTTTTT. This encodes CSVDFMNTGELFF.

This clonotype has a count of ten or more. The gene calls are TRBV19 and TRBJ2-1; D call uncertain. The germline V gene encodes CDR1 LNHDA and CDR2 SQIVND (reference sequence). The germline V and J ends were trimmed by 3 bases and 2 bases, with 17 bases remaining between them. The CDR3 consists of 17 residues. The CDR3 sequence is CASSIGGYFAAYNEQFF. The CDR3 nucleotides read TGTGCCAGTAGTATTGGCGGCTATTTCGCTGCCTACAATGAGCAGTTCTTC.

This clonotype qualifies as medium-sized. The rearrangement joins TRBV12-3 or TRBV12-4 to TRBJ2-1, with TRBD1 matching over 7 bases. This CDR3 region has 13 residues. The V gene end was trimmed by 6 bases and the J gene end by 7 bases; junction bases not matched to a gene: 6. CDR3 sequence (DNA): TGTGCCAGCAGACAGGGGATCGGGAATGAGCAGTTCTTC. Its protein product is CASRQGIGNEQFF.

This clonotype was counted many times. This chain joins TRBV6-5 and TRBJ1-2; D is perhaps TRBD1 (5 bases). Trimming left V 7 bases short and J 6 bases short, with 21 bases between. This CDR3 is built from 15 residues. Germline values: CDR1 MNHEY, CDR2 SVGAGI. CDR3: CASKFEGILGDGYTF. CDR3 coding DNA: TGTGCCAGCAAATTCGAGGGGATCTTAGGAGATGGCTACACCTTC.

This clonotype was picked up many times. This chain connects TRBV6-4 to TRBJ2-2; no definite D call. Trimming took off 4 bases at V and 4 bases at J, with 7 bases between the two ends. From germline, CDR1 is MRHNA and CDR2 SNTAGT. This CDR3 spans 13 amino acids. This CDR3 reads CASSVDVTGELFF. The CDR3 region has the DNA TGTGCCAGCAGTGTGGACGTCACCGGGGAGCTGTTTTTT.

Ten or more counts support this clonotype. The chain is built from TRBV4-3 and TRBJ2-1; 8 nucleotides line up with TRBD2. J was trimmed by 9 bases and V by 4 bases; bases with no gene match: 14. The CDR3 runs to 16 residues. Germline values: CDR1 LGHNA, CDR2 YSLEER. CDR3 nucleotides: TGCGCCAGCAGCCTTCAGGTTCCGGGGGGGCATTCTGAGCAGTTCTTC. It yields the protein CASSLQVPGGHSEQFF.

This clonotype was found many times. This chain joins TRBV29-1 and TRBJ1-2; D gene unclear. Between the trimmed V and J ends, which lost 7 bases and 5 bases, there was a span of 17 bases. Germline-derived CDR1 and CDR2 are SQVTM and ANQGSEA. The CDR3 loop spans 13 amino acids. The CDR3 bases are TGCAGCGACCGAGAAGGAGCCCTATATGGCTACACCTTC. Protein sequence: CSDREGALYGYTF.

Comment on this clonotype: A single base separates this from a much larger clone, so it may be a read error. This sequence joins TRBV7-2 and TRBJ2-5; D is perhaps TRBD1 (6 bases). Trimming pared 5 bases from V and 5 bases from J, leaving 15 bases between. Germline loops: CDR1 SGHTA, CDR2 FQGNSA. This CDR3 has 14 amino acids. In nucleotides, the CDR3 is TGTGCCAGCAGCCAGGGGTCTAGCATCGAGACCCAGTACTTC. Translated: CASSQGSSIETQYF.

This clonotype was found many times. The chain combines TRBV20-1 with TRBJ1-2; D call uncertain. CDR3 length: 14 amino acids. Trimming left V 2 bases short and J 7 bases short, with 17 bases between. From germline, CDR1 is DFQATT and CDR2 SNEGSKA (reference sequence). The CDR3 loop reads CSARPADGLGGYTF. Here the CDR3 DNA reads TGCAGTGCTAGACCAGCGGACGGCCTCGGTGGCTACACCTTC.

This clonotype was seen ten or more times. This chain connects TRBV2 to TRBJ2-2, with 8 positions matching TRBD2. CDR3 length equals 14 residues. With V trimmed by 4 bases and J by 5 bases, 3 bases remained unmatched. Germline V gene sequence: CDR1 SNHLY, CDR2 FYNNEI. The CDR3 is CASSVAGTTGELFF. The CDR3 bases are TGTGCCAGCAGTGTAGCGGGGACTACCGGGGAGCTGTTTTTT. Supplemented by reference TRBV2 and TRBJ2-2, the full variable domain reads EPEVTQTPSHQVTQMGQEVILRCVPISNHLYFYWYRQILGQKVEFLVSFYNNEISEKSEIFDDQFSVERPDGSNFTLKIRSTKLEDSAMYFCASSVAGTTGELFFGEGSRLTVL.

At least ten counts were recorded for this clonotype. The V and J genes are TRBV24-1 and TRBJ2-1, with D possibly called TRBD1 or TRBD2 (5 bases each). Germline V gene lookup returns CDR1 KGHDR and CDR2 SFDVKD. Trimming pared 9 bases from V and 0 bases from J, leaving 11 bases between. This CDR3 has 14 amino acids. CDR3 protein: CATGDRSSYNEQFF. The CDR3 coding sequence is TGTGCCACCGGGGACCGCAGCTCCTACAATGAGCAGTTCTTC.

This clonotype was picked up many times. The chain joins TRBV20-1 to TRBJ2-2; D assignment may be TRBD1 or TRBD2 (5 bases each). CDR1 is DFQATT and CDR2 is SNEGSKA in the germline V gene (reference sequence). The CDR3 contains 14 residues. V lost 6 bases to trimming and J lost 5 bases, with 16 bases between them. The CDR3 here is CSAITGTTTGELFF. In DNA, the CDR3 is TGCAGTGCCATAACCGGGACCACAACCGGGGAGCTGTTTTTT.

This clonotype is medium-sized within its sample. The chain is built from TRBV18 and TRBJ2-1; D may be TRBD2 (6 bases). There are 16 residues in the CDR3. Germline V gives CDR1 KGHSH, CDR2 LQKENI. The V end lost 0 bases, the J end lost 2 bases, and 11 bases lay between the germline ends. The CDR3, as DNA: TGTGCCAGCTCACCACCGGCGGGGACCGCCTACAATGAGCAGTTCTTC. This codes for CASSPPAGTAYNEQFF.

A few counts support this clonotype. CDR3 region: CASSFGPSYGYTF. The CDR3 nucleotides are TGTGCCAGCAGTTTCGGACCTTCCTATGGCTACACCTTC. The V and J genes are TRBV28 and TRBJ1-2; D is undetermined. Germline V gives CDR1 MDHEN, CDR2 SYDVKM. Trimming shortened V by 3 bases and J by 4 bases, and 9 bases separated the two germline ends. This CDR3 spans 13 amino acids.

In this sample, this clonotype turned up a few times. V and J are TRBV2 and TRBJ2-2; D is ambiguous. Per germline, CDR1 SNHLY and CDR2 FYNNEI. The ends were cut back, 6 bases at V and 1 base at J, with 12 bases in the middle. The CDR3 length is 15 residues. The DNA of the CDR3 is TGTGCCAGCAGCTACACTCCAGGGAACACCGGGGAGCTGTTTTTT. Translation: CASSYTPGNTGELFF.

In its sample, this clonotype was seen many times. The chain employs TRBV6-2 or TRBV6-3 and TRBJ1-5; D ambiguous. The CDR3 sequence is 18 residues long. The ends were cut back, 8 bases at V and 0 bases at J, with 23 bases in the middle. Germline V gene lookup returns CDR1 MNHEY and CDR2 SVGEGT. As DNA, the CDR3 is TGTGCCAGCCCCAAGATGCCCCTGGACCTTTATAGCAATCAGCCCCAGCATTTT. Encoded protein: CASPKMPLDLYSNQPQHF.

CDR3 DNA sequence: TGTGCCAGCAGCTTATCGTCGGCCGGGACACCCCTCCACTTT. Translated, it gives CASSLSSAGTPLHF. This chain uses TRBV11-1 with TRBJ1-6; D not certain. This CDR3 comprises 14 residues. Trimming removed 2 bases at V and 11 bases at J, with 13 bases between. The V gene's germline CDR1 is SGHAT and CDR2 FQDESV (reference sequence).

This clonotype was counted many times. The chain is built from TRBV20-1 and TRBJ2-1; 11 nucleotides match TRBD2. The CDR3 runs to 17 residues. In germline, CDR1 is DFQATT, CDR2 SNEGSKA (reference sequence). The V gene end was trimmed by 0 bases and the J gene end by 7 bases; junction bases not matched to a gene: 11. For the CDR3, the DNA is TGCAGTGCTAGAGATCTCGAAATAGCGGGGGGGCCTAATGAGCAGTTCTTC. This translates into CSARDLEIAGGPNEQFF.

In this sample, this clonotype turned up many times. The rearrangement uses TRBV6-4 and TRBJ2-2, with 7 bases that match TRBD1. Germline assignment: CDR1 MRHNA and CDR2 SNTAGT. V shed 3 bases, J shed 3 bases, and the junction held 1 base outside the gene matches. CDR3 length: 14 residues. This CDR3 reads CASSDGTDTGELFF. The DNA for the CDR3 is TGTGCCAGCAGTGATGGGACAGACACCGGGGAGCTGTTTTTT.

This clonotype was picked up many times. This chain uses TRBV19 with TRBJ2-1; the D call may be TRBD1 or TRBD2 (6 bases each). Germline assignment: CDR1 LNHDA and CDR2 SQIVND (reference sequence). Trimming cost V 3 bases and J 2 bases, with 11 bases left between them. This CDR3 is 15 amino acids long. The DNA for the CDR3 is TGTGCCAGTAGTATTGAGGGGGGCGCCTACAATGAGCAGTTCTTC. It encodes CASSIEGGAYNEQFF.

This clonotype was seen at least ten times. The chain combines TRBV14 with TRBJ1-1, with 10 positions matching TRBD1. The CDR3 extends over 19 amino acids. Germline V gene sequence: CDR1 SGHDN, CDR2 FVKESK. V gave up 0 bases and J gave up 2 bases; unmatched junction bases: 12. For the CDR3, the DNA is TGTGCCAGCAGCCAAGACGCAACGAAGACAGGGGGCTTCAACACTGAAGCTTTCTTT. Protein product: CASSQDATKTGGFNTEAFF.

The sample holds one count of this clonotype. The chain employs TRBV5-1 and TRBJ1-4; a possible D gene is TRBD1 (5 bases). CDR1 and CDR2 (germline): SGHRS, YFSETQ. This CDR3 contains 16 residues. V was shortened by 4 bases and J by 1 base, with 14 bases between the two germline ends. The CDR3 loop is CASSTSGGRTNEKLFF. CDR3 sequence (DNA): TGCGCCAGCAGCACGTCCGGGGGAAGAACTAATGAAAAACTGTTTTTT.

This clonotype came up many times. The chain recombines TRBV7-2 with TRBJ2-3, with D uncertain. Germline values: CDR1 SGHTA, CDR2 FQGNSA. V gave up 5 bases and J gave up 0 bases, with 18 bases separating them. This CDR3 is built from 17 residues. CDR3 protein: CASSLERTSSSTDTQYF. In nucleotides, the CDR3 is TGTGCCAGCAGCCTCGAGAGGACCTCATCTAGCACAGATACGCAGTATTTT.

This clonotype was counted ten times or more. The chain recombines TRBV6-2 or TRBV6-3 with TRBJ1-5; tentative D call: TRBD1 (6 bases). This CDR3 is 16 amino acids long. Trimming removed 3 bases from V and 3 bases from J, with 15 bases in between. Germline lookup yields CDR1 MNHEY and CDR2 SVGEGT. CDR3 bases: TGTGCCAGCAGTTATCGTTCGGGACACCCCAATCAGCCCCAGCATTTT. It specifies CASSYRSGHPNQPQHF.

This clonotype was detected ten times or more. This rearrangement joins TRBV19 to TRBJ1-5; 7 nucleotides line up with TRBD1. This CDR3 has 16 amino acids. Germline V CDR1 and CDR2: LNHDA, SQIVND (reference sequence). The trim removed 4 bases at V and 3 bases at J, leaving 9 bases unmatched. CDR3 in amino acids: CASSTGGVPVNQPQHF. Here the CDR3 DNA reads TGTGCCAGTAGTACAGGGGGGGTCCCTGTCAATCAGCCCCAGCATTTT.

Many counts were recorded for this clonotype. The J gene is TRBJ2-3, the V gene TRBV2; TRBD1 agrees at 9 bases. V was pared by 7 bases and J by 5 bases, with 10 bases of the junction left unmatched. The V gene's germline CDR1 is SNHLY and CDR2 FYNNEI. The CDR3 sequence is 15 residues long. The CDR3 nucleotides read TGTGCCAGCATCGGACAGGGGTCCTTAGTAGATACGCAGTATTTT. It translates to CASIGQGSLVDTQYF.

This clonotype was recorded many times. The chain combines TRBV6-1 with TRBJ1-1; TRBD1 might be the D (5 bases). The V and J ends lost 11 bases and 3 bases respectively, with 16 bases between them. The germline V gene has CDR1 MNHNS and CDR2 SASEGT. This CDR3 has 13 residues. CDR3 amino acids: CASAGARDTEAFF. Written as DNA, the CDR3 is TGTGCCTCCGCCGGGGCGAGGGACACTGAAGCTTTCTTT.

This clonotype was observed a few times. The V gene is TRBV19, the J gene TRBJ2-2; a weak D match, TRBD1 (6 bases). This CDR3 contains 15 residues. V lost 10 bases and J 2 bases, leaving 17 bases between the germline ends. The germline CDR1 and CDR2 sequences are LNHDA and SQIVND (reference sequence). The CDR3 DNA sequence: TGTGCCACCCAGGGGTGGACTCAAAACACCGGGGAGCTGTTTTTT. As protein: CATQGWTQNTGELFF.

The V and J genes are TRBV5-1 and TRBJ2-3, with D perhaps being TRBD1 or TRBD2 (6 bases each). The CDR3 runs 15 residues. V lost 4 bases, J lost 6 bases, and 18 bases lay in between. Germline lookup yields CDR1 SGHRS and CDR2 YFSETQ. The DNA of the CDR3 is TGCGCCAGCAGCGCCCGGGACACCGCGGGGGATACGCAGTATTTT. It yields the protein CASSARDTAGDTQYF.

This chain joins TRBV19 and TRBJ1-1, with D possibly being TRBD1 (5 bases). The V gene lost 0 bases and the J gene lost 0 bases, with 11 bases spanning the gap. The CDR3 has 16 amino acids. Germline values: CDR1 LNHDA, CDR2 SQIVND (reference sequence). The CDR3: CASSIEGGNLNTEAFF. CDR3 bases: TGTGCCAGTAGTATAGAGGGGGGAAACTTGAACACTGAAGCTTTCTTT.

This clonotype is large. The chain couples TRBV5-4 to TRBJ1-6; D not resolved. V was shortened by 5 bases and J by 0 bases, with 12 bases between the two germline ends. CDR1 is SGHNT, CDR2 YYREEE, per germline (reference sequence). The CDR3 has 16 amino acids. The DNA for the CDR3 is TGTGCCAGCAGGGCCATGAAGGGCTCCTATAATTCACCCCTCCACTTT. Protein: CASRAMKGSYNSPLHF.

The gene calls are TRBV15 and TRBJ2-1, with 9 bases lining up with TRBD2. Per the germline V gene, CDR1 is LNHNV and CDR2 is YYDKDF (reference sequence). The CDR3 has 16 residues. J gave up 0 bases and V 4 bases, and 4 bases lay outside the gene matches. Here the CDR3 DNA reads TGTGCCACCAGCACCCCTAGCGGGGTCTCCTACAATGAGCAGTTCTTC. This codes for CATSTPSGVSYNEQFF.